This T cell receptor beta chain appears in the sequencing data of a study of blood T cell repertoires in COVID-19. Background on the study: COVID-19 samples collected from the United States, Italy and Spain covered acute and convalescent phases. T cells, B-cell-depleted T cells, or PBMCs supplied cDNA or gDNA.

The CDR3 has 15 amino acids. Germline-derived CDR1 and CDR2 are SGHTA and FQGTGA. The ends lost 8 bases at V and 5 bases at J; junction bases unmatched: 7. Original analysis: Reference gene primer amplification in the assay estimated nucleated cell counts. Profiling relied on immunoSEQ multiplex PCR, and the TCRdb table lists in-frame clones only, not all of them. The V and J calls and clone size are taken from that table; D and trimming were inferred from the DNA. The data show around 300,000 clones, 70% to 90% seen once. The sample taken for sequencing was peripheral blood. V usage is TRBV7-3 and J usage is TRBJ2-1, with TRBD2 matching over 12 bases. This TCR was sampled from a woman between 65 and 79 years old with acute or convalescent COVID-19. The CDR3 protein is CASASGGARHNEQFF. The CDR3, as DNA: TGTGCCAGCGCTAGCGGGGGGGCCCGGCACAATGAGCAGTTCTTC.